The 20 T cell receptor beta chains reported below all come from one sample, sequenced in a study of shared clonotypes between healthy human individuals. Measured with immunoSEQ multiplex PCR; TCRdb has only the in-frame clones, and not every one. The sample contains approximately 980,000 clones, over 60% of which appear only once. Specimen: memory CD4+ T cells sorted from blood. The subset denotes: CD45RA-negative fraction. Source of these receptors: a young man in good health.

CDR3 sequence: CASSQPGTAEAFF. DNA of the CDR3: TGCGCCAGCAGTCAACCCGGGACAGCTGAAGCTTTCTTT. This sequence joins TRBV23-1 and TRBJ1-1; 7 bases line up with TRBD1. TRBV23-1 has ORF status, its function being uncertain. V dropped 2 bases and J dropped 6; count of bases not matched to a gene: 3. The CDR3 runs to 13 residues.

This clone was detected only a few times. The CDR3 sequence is CASSLNSGKVEAFF. The DNA of the CDR3 is TGTGCCAGCAGTTTGAATTCGGGGAAGGTTGAAGCTTTCTTT. The chain couples TRBV28 to TRBJ1-1, with no clear D. Trimming removed 3 bases at V and 7 bases at J, with 15 bases between. The length of the CDR3 is 14 residues. Germline values: CDR1 MDHEN, CDR2 SYDVKM.

The rearrangement joins TRBV19 to TRBJ1-1, with 8 bases fitting TRBD1. The germline V gene has CDR1 LNHDA and CDR2 SQIVND (reference sequence). J was trimmed by 1 base and V by 4 bases; bases with no gene match: 11. The CDR3 length is 17 residues. As DNA, the CDR3 is TGTGCCAGTAGTAATGGGGTCAGGACAGGGCCGAACACTGAAGCTTTCTTT. This encodes CASSNGVRTGPNTEAFF.

CDR3 DNA sequence: TGCGCCAGCAAATCGACCCGGACAGACCGCACAGATACGCAGTATTTT. This gives the protein CASKSTRTDRTDTQYF. V is TRBV5-1 and J is TRBJ2-3, with TRBD1 as a possible D gene (6 bases). The ends were cut back, 6 bases at V and 1 base at J, with 18 bases in the middle. Germline V gene data show CDR1 as SGHRS and CDR2 as YFSETQ. The CDR3 totals 16 residues.

The chain has TRBV30 and TRBJ1-1; no definite D call. This CDR3 comprises 12 residues. The V gene's germline CDR1 is GTSNPN and CDR2 SVGIG (reference sequence). V lost 1 base and J 7 bases, leaving 10 bases between the germline ends. The CDR3 bases are TGTGCCTGGAGTGAGACGGCAGGTGAAGCTTTCTTT. Amino acid sequence: CAWSETAGEAFF. The whole variable domain, remainder taken from reference TRBV30 and TRBJ1-1, is SQTIHQWPATLVQPVGSPLSLECTVEGTSNPNLYWYRQAAGRGLQLLFYSVGIGQISSEVPQNLSASRPQDRQFILSSKKLLLSDSGFYLCAWSETAGEAFFGQGTRLTVV.

The rearrangement uses TRBV15 and TRBJ1-4; 9 nucleotides align to TRBD1. CDR1 and CDR2 from the germline V gene are LNHNV and YYDKDF (reference sequence). The CDR3 has 18 amino acids. The junction had 7 bases not matched to a gene; V was cut back by 2 bases and J by 0 bases. The CDR3 reads CATSRPTGGYATNEKLFF. The DNA of the CDR3 is TGTGCCACCAGCAGACCAACAGGGGGCTATGCAACTAATGAAAAACTGTTTTTT.

V usage is TRBV28 and J usage is TRBJ1-1, with unresolved D. CDR1 is MDHEN and CDR2 is SYDVKM in the germline V gene. Trimming pared 10 bases from V and 6 bases from J, leaving 12 bases between. The CDR3 runs 11 residues. The CDR3 region is CATISNAEAFF. Here the CDR3 DNA reads TGTGCCACCATATCTAACGCTGAAGCTTTCTTT.

In its sample, this clone was seen a few times. This CDR3 is also generated by other DNA sequences in the sample. The CDR3 sequence: CASSSGQGHSPLHF. The CDR3 region has the DNA TGTGCCAGCAGCTCCGGACAGGGACATTCACCCCTCCACTTT. The chain joins TRBV11-2 to TRBJ1-6, with TRBD1 matching over 8 bases. V was pared by 4 bases and J by 8 bases, with 4 bases of the junction left unmatched. Germline values: CDR1 SGHAT, CDR2 FQNNGV. The CDR3 has 14 amino acids.

V usage is TRBV7-8 and J usage is TRBJ1-5; possibly TRBD1 for D (6 bases). Germline CDR1 and CDR2: SGHVS and FQNEAQ. The V end was cut by 4 bases, the J end by 5 bases, with 18 bases between. This CDR3 has 16 amino acids. The CDR3 DNA sequence: TGTGCCAGCAGCTCGCGCGTGGGGGGCTCTTATCAGCCCCAGCATTTT. This translates into CASSSRVGGSYQPQHF.

The CDR3 nucleotides are TGTGCCAGCAGCTTGCCCGGGACTAGCGGGTTGGCAGATACGCAGTATTTT. Translating it yields CASSLPGTSGLADTQYF. The chain links TRBV5-4 to TRBJ2-3; 12 positions agree with TRBD2. The CDR3 has 17 residues. The V and J ends lost 1 base and 4 bases, in that order; junction bases with no gene match: 7. The germline V gene encodes CDR1 SGHNT and CDR2 YYREEE (reference sequence).

This chain connects TRBV15 to TRBJ1-2; D is ambiguous. This CDR3 is 16 amino acids long. Germline CDR1 is LNHNV and CDR2 is YYDKDF (reference sequence). The ends were cut back, 0 bases at V and 4 bases at J, with 15 bases in the middle. The CDR3 is CATSRDTYISLYGYTF. CDR3 in DNA: TGTGCCACCAGCAGAGATACTTACATCTCTCTCTATGGCTACACCTTC.

With respect to this clone: One end of the junction fails to match germline, which may point to a read error. This chain joins TRBV7-7 and TRBJ2-7; 12 bases are shared with TRBD1. This CDR3 contains 16 residues. CDR1 is SSHAT, CDR2 FNYEAQ, per germline (reference sequence). The CDR3: CASSLEPGQGAHEQYF. For the CDR3, the DNA is TGTGCTAGCAGCTTAGAACCGGGACAGGGGGCTCACGAGCAGTACTTC.

This rearrangement joins TRBV6-1 to TRBJ1-5; no reliable D call. The CDR3 is 14 amino acids. V lost 2 bases and J 2 bases, leaving 7 bases between the germline ends. Per the germline V gene, CDR1 is MNHNS and CDR2 is SASEGT. Written as DNA, the CDR3 is TGTGCCAGCAGTGAATTTAAAGGCAATCAGCCCCAGCATTTT. Its protein is CASSEFKGNQPQHF.

This clone has only one observation. V usage is TRBV6-1 and J usage is TRBJ2-5, with D possibly matching TRBD1 (5 bases). Trimming took 4 bases from V and 0 from J, leaving 6 bases between them. The CDR3 sequence is 13 residues long. Germline CDR1 reads MNHNS; CDR2 reads SASEGT. In DNA form, the CDR3 reads TGTGCCAGCAGTGCGACAGACCAAGAGACCCAGTACTTC. Its protein product is CASSATDQETQYF.

The CDR3 is CASSLRQTMEGSPLHF. DNA for the CDR3: TGTGCCAGCAGTCTAAGACAAACAATGGAGGGTTCACCCCTCCACTTT. This rearrangement joins TRBV27 to TRBJ1-6; D gene ambiguous. Germline CDR1 and CDR2: MNHEY and SMNVEV (reference sequence). The CDR3 sequence is 16 residues long. V was trimmed by 5 bases and J by 9 bases, leaving 20 bases between them.

The chain has TRBV6-6 and TRBJ1-3; possible D gene TRBD1, 6 bases. Trimming took off 7 bases at V and 2 bases at J, with 18 bases between the two ends. Germline loops: CDR1 MNHNY, CDR2 SVGAGI (reference sequence). There are 16 residues in the CDR3. The CDR3 bases are TGTGCCAGCACCACGGGGACATCTTTTGCTGGAAACACCATATATTTT. This gives the protein CASTTGTSFAGNTIYF.

The V gene is TRBV7-3, the J gene TRBJ2-7; D is ambiguous. The germline gives CDR1 SGHTA, CDR2 FQGTGA. The V end was cut by 2 bases, the J end by 0 bases, with 8 bases between. The length of the CDR3 is 14 residues. CDR3 in amino acids: CASSLASSSYEQYF. The CDR3 DNA follows: TGTGCCAGCAGCTTAGCGTCCAGCTCCTACGAGCAGTACTTC.

V usage is TRBV6-1 and J usage is TRBJ2-3, with D possibly TRBD1 on 5 matching bases. CDR1 is MNHNS and CDR2 is SASEGT in the germline V gene. Trimming took 8 bases from V and 10 from J, leaving 13 bases between them. There are 11 residues in the CDR3. The CDR3 DNA reads as TGTGCCAGCCAGGGTGGCGACGCGCAGTATTTT. As protein: CASQGGDAQYF.

This chain connects TRBV29-1 to TRBJ2-5; possible D gene TRBD2, 6 bases. V was trimmed by 3 bases and J by 5 bases, leaving 16 bases between them. Germline CDR1 is SQVTM and CDR2 is ANQGSEA. The CDR3 spans 14 residues. The CDR3 DNA reads TGCAGCGTTGAGGGACTTCAGGACGGGGAGACCCAGTACTTC. Its protein product is CSVEGLQDGETQYF.

To note about this clone: The same CDR3 is also encoded by other DNA sequences in this sample. The chain joins TRBV6-6 to TRBJ2-2, with TRBD2 as a possible D gene (6 bases). V gave up 7 bases and J gave up 3 bases, with 9 bases separating them. The CDR3 sequence is 13 residues long. Germline V gives CDR1 MNHNY, CDR2 SVGAGI (reference sequence). The CDR3, as DNA: TGTGCCAGCAAGCCGGGAGACACCGGGGAGCTGTTTTTT. Residues: CASKPGDTGELFF.